Below are 28 T cell receptor beta chains sequenced from a single sample in a study of naive and memory T cell subsets. The library had UMIs added by 3' ligation of an oligonucleotide to TCR cDNA. Four PCR rounds used nested alpha and beta constant region primers plus the SP2 primer. TCRdb re-called the 5' RACE reads through MiXCR, storing one row per CDR3 protein. The sample holds tens of thousands of distinct CDR3 sequences; more than 6.5% are singletons and the top ten take about a fifth. These receptors all stem from a female donor in good health.

The CDR3 DNA follows: TGCAGCGTTGAGGTAGTGTCCCTTAGCAGGGGGCCTTACGAGCAGTACTTC. Protein: CSVEVVSLSRGPYEQYF. The chain joins TRBV29-1 to TRBJ2-7, with 8 bases that match TRBD1. Germline V gives CDR1 SQVTM, CDR2 ANQGSEA. Trimming cost V 3 bases and J 4 bases; bases outside gene matches: 17. This CDR3 has 17 residues.

A few counts support this clonotype. The rearrangement uses TRBV28 and TRBJ2-3; the D gene is possibly TRBD2 (5 bases). Germline CDR1 MDHEN, CDR2 SYDVKM. There are 13 residues in the CDR3. With 2 bases removed from V and 4 bases from J, the gap between germline ends came to 7 bases. The CDR3 loop reads CASSLSGSDTQYF. CDR3 nucleotides: TGTGCCAGCAGTTTAAGCGGATCAGATACGCAGTATTTT.

The CDR3 nucleotides are TGTGCCAGCAGTGCCGGGAACACCGGGGAGCTGTTTTTT. As protein: CASSAGNTGELFF. This rearrangement joins TRBV6-4 to TRBJ2-2, with D uncertain. V shed 4 bases and J shed 1 base, with 4 bases lying between them. The germline CDR1 and CDR2 sequences are MRHNA and SNTAGT. The CDR3 is 13 amino acids.

In its sample, this clonotype was seen many times. V usage is TRBV28 and J usage is TRBJ1-3; unclear D gene. There are 13 residues in the CDR3. CDR1 is MDHEN, CDR2 SYDVKM, per germline. V lost 2 bases and J 4 bases, leaving 6 bases between the germline ends. This chain's CDR3 is CASSLLQGNTIYF. DNA for the CDR3: TGTGCCAGCAGTTTACTGCAGGGAAACACCATATATTTT.

This clonotype was counted many times. V is TRBV2 and J is TRBJ2-1, with D hard to call. The length of the CDR3 is 13 residues. The V end lost 7 bases, the J end lost 8 bases, and 15 bases lay between the germline ends. Per germline, CDR1 SNHLY and CDR2 FYNNEI. The CDR3 DNA reads as TGTGCCAGCACCACCGTGCTAGGGTATGAGCAGTTCTTC. It is translated as CASTTVLGYEQFF.

The chain uses TRBV7-2 and TRBJ2-7; 8 positions agree with TRBD1. This CDR3 comprises 14 residues. The V gene's germline CDR1 is SGHTA and CDR2 FQGNSA. V gave up 3 bases and J gave up 3 bases; unmatched junction bases: 4. The CDR3 spells CASSFGQGLYEQYF. In DNA form, the CDR3 reads TGTGCCAGCAGCTTTGGACAGGGACTCTACGAGCAGTACTTC.

This clonotype was recorded at least ten times. The chain carries TRBV7-2 and TRBJ1-5; possibly TRBD1 for D (6 bases). Germline CDR1 reads SGHTA; CDR2 reads FQGNSA. The germline V and J ends were trimmed by 5 bases and 5 bases, with 16 bases remaining between them. The CDR3 is 15 residues long. DNA of the CDR3: TGTGCCAGCAGCAAACCGCCGGGGGCCCATCAGCCCCAGCATTTT. Amino acid sequence: CASSKPPGAHQPQHF. Combining the CDR3 with reference TRBV7-2 and TRBJ1-5 gives the whole variable domain GAGVSQSPSNKVTEKGKDVELRCDPISGHTALYWYRQSLGQGLEFLIYFQGNSAPDKSGLPSDRFSAERTGGSVSTLTIQRTQQEDSAVYLCASSKPPGAHQPQHFGDGTRLSIL.

This clonotype was seen more than once but under ten times. The chain carries TRBV15 and TRBJ1-2, with D possibly matching TRBD1 (5 bases). This CDR3 has 16 amino acids. Trimming left V 0 bases short and J 7 bases short, with 18 bases between. The V gene's germline CDR1 is LNHNV and CDR2 YYDKDF (reference sequence). This chain's CDR3 is CATSRDGVTVGFGYTF. The CDR3 nucleotides read TGTGCCACCAGCAGAGATGGGGTGACAGTGGGTTTTGGCTACACCTTC.

The chain joins TRBV6-5 to TRBJ2-5, with a tentative D call TRBD2 (5 bases). V shed 5 bases and J shed 4 bases, with 11 bases lying between them. Germline CDR1 MNHEY, CDR2 SVGAGI. The CDR3 is made up of 13 amino acids. CDR3 sequence reads: CASSPLVRETQYF. In DNA, the CDR3 is TGTGCCAGCAGTCCACTAGTGCGAGAGACCCAGTACTTC.

This clonotype appeared many times. This chain uses TRBV6-5 with TRBJ1-1; D possibly corresponds to TRBD1 (5 bases). Trimming removed 3 bases from V and 11 bases from J, with 19 bases in between. Germline V gives CDR1 MNHEY, CDR2 SVGAGI. The CDR3 loop spans 14 amino acids. The CDR3 region has the DNA TGTGCCAGCAGTTATGGGGGTCCGGGTAGGATGGCTTTCTTT. Translated, it gives CASSYGGPGRMAFF.

This clonotype was observed at least ten times. The V call is TRBV7-8, the J call TRBJ1-1; the D gene is possibly TRBD1 (5 bases). The CDR3 spans 12 residues. CDR1 and CDR2 (germline): SGHVS, FQNEAQ. The V end lost 4 bases, the J end lost 9 bases, and 12 bases lay between the germline ends. CDR3 bases: TGTGCCAGCAGCTCAGGGCCCCCTCAAGCTTTCTTT. Translation: CASSSGPPQAFF.

This clonotype was observed a handful of times. V gene TRBV7-9 combines with J gene TRBJ2-1, with D perhaps assigned TRBD1 or TRBD2 (5 bases each). CDR3 size: 16 residues. Germline assignment: CDR1 SEHNR and CDR2 FQNEAQ (reference sequence). V dropped 4 bases and J dropped 7 bases, with 20 bases sitting between them. The CDR3 reads CASSSSPWGNLNEQFF. The DNA for the CDR3 is TGTGCCAGCAGCTCGAGCCCGTGGGGGAACCTAAATGAGCAGTTCTTC.

The CDR3 nucleotides are TGTGCCAGCAGTTTGGGGACTAGCGGGATCTTCACAGATACGCAGTATTTT. This encodes CASSLGTSGIFTDTQYF. J is TRBJ2-3 and V is TRBV27; 13 bases match TRBD2. This CDR3 is 17 amino acids long. Per germline, CDR1 MNHEY and CDR2 SMNVEV (reference sequence). V was clipped by 3 bases and J by 2 bases; unmatched bases: 5.

This clonotype was found a few times. The chain carries TRBV28 and TRBJ2-6; no definite D call. The CDR3 covers 16 residues. Deletions cut 4 bases from V and 4 bases from J, with 14 bases between. Germline V gene lookup returns CDR1 MDHEN and CDR2 SYDVKM. The chain's CDR3 is CASSSTGRAGANVLTF. The CDR3 DNA reads TGTGCCAGCAGTTCGACCGGACGGGCCGGGGCCAACGTCCTGACTTTC.

This clonotype was recorded a few times. This rearrangement joins TRBV20-1 to TRBJ2-5; TRBD1 aligns across 9 bases. Per germline, CDR1 DFQATT and CDR2 SNEGSKA (reference sequence). CDR3 size: 16 residues. J gave up 5 bases and V 1 base, and 11 bases lay outside the gene matches. CDR3 sequence reads: CSARAVNRGRGETQYF. In DNA form, the CDR3 reads TGCAGTGCTAGAGCTGTAAACAGGGGGCGCGGGGAGACCCAGTACTTC.

This clonotype was detected many times. At one boundary the junction diverges from the germline segment, which might be a read error. The chain links TRBV20-1 to TRBJ2-7; the match to TRBD1 covers 7 bases. Germline assignment: CDR1 DFQATT and CDR2 SNEGSKA (reference sequence). CDR3 length: 14 amino acids. The CDR3 coding sequence is TGCAGTGCTAGAGAAGGGATATGGGACAGTCTCACGTTCTTC. It yields the protein CSAREGIWDSLTFF.

This clonotype was detected a few times. This chain links TRBV10-3 with TRBJ2-1; perhaps TRBD2 as D (6 bases). There are 15 residues in the CDR3. The germline CDR1 and CDR2 sequences are ENHRY and SYGVKD. The V end was cut by 9 bases, the J end by 3 bases, with 18 bases between. DNA of the CDR3: TGTGCCATAGCGGACTACCTAAATAACTACAATGAGCAGTTCTTC. It translates to CAIADYLNNYNEQFF.

The chain carries TRBV5-1 and TRBJ1-1; 7 positions agree with TRBD1. V lost 2 bases and J lost 0; bases outside the gene matches: 10. This CDR3 is 17 amino acids long. Per germline, CDR1 SGHRS and CDR2 YFSETQ. The CDR3: CASSFGPGGTVNTEAFF. DNA for the CDR3: TGCGCCAGCAGCTTTGGACCAGGAGGGACAGTGAACACTGAAGCTTTCTTT.

This clonotype showed up just a few times. This chain joins TRBV11-2 and TRBJ1-2; 8 bases fit TRBD1. With V trimmed by 5 bases and J by 8 bases, 10 bases remained unmatched. Germline V gene data show CDR1 as SGHAT and CDR2 as FQNNGV. This CDR3 contains 14 residues. The CDR3 nucleotides read TGTGCCAGCAGCCGTAAGACAGGGGTTGTCGGCTACACCTTC. This sequence encodes CASSRKTGVVGYTF. Variable domain in full (rest from reference TRBV11-2 and TRBJ1-2): EAGVAQSPRYKIIEKRQSVAFWCNPISGHATLYWYQQILGQGPKLLIQFQNNGVVDDSQLPKDRFSAERLKGVDSTLKIQPAKLEDSAVYLCASSRKTGVVGYTFGSGTRLTVV.

This clonotype showed up many times. This chain connects TRBV19 to TRBJ1-5; D may be TRBD1 (5 bases). From germline, CDR1 is LNHDA and CDR2 SQIVND (reference sequence). The CDR3 consists of 13 residues. Trimming left V 10 bases short and J 6 bases short, with 16 bases between. This chain's CDR3 is CATGEGARQPQHF. CDR3 in DNA: TGTGCCACTGGTGAAGGGGCGCGTCAGCCCCAGCATTTT. Together with reference TRBV19 and TRBJ1-5, the CDR3 gives the full variable domain: DGGITQSPKYLFRKEGQNVTLSCEQNLNHDAMYWYRQDPGQGLRLIYYSQIVNDFQKGDIAEGYSVSREKKESFPLTVTSAQKNPTAFYLCATGEGARQPQHFGDGTRLSIL.

This clonotype was counted ten times or more. V and J are TRBV5-6 and TRBJ2-7; D is uncertain. The V end lost 2 bases, the J end lost 0 bases, and 6 bases lay between the germline ends. The CDR3 totals 13 residues. The germline V gene has CDR1 SGHDT and CDR2 YYEEEE. CDR3 sequence reads: CASSLPSSYEQYF. The DNA of the CDR3 is TGTGCCAGCAGCTTACCGTCCTCCTACGAGCAGTACTTC.

V usage is TRBV20-1 and J usage is TRBJ2-7; TRBD1 might be the D (5 bases). The V and J ends lost 0 bases and 7 bases respectively, with 16 bases between them. Germline assignment: CDR1 DFQATT and CDR2 SNEGSKA (reference sequence). This CDR3 spans 14 amino acids. The CDR3 nucleotides read TGCAGTGCTAGAGAGCTCACAGGCGCCGGGGAGCAGTACTTC. It is translated as CSARELTGAGEQYF.

A few counts support this clonotype. The chain combines TRBV6-5 with TRBJ2-7; TRBD1 matches at 9 bases. The junction had 4 bases not matched to a gene; V was cut back by 5 bases and J by 2 bases. Germline CDR1 is MNHEY and CDR2 is SVGAGI. This CDR3 comprises 14 residues. CDR3 amino acids: CASSIGTGTYEQYF. The DNA for the CDR3 is TGTGCCAGCAGTATCGGGACAGGGACCTACGAGCAGTACTTC.

The gene calls are TRBV28 and TRBJ2-7; TRBD2 agrees at 8 bases. V dropped 3 bases and J dropped 6; count of bases not matched to a gene: 7. Germline V gives CDR1 MDHEN, CDR2 SYDVKM. CDR3 length equals 14 residues. The CDR3 is CASSFRGGLVEQYF. The CDR3 bases are TGTGCCAGCAGTTTCCGGGGGGGCCTTGTCGAGCAGTACTTC.

In this sample, this clonotype turned up a few times. This chain connects TRBV19 to TRBJ1-1; no clear D gene. Trimming pared 4 bases from V and 2 bases from J, leaving 20 bases between. This CDR3 region has 17 residues. CDR1 LNHDA and CDR2 SQIVND come from the germline V gene (reference sequence). The chain's CDR3 is CASSRAPLVPKNTEAFF. The DNA for the CDR3 is TGTGCCAGTAGTAGGGCCCCCCTCGTACCTAAAAACACTGAAGCTTTCTTT.

In its sample, this clonotype was seen many times. The chain combines TRBV7-3 with TRBJ1-6, with D uncertain. Germline V gene sequence: CDR1 SGHTA, CDR2 FQGTGA. This CDR3 region has 12 residues. The V and J ends lost 4 bases and 7 bases respectively, with 5 bases between them. The CDR3 loop is CASSSGNSPLHF. For the CDR3, the DNA is TGTGCCAGCAGCTCAGGAAATTCACCCCTCCACTTT.

V and J are TRBV9 and TRBJ2-7; TRBD1 agrees at 8 bases. This CDR3 has 15 amino acids. Germline-derived CDR1 and CDR2 are SGDLS and YYNGEE. V lost 4 bases, J lost 4 bases, and 10 bases stayed unmatched. The CDR3 DNA follows: TGTGCCAGCAGCCCCCGGGACAGGACCACTTACGAGCAGTACTTC. Translation gives CASSPRDRTTYEQYF.

The chain carries TRBV20-1 and TRBJ2-6; TRBD1 is a possible D gene (6 bases). Deletions cut 6 bases from V and 4 bases from J, with 22 bases between. CDR3 length: 17 amino acids. The germline CDR1 and CDR2 sequences are DFQATT and SNEGSKA (reference sequence). The CDR3 here is CSAGGQTWRAGANVLTF. The CDR3 nucleotides read TGCAGTGCCGGCGGACAGACTTGGCGGGCAGGGGCCAACGTCCTGACTTTC.